What follows is one T cell receptor beta chain and its context. As yet, its antigen is unknown. This sample was taken from a study of cytomegalovirus exposure and HLA in healthy donors. Study-level information: Within the Caucasian-associated ancestry cluster were roughly 81% of the 350 to 400 genotyped donors. The study, taken as a whole, reports: The authors assumed roughly uniform sequencing depth across donors for presence/absence analyses.

PCR involved 60 Vbeta and 13 Jbeta primers. Using immunoSEQ multiplex PCR, the repertoire was profiled, and TCRdb retains in-frame clones only, with some absent. The sample lists about 130,000 clones, over 75% occurring once. In germline, CDR1 is MDHEN, CDR2 SYDVKM. The trim removed 4 bases at V and 10 bases at J, leaving 10 bases unmatched. The CDR3 contains 14 residues. The TCR sequence derives from a male donor in good health and CMV-seropositive. The rearrangement joins TRBV28 to TRBJ2-1; TRBD2 agrees at 7 bases. Sequencing was done on a sample of PBMCs. The chain's CDR3 is CASSSAGDRTEQFF. The CDR3 nucleotides read TGTGCCAGCAGTTCTGCGGGGGACCGGACCGAGCAGTTCTTC.